The 25 T cell receptor beta chains given below trace back to one sample, sequenced in a study of blood T cell dynamics during melanoma immunotherapy (dated by TCRdb to about 2020). Library creation used the immunoSEQ multiplex PCR assay. Not all clones reach the TCRdb copy of this immuneACCESS table, which keeps in-frame sequences only. Checked studies attribute under half of the gap to unresolved V genes and leave the rest unexplained. This sample comprises about 10,000 clones, about 88% of them detected only once. The biggest ten clones account for more than 4% of the sample. The time point label corresponds to: week 3, after first cycle of checkpoint inhibitor. This specimen consisted of blood, obtained from a patient treated with checkpoint blockade. The receptors were gathered from a human donor with melanoma.

The chain joins TRBV30 to TRBJ1-5; 9 positions agree with TRBD1. Germline assignment: CDR1 GTSNPN and CDR2 SVGIG (reference sequence). With V trimmed by 2 bases and J by 6 bases, 5 bases remained unmatched. The CDR3 consists of 14 residues. The CDR3, as DNA: TGTGCCTGGAGTAAGACAGGGGGAATTCAGCCCCAGCATTTT. This gives the protein CAWSKTGGIQPQHF.

In its sample, this clone was seen once. J is TRBJ2-1 and V is TRBV28; tentatively, D is TRBD1 or TRBD2 (5 bases each). The V end was cut by 5 bases, the J end by 2 bases, with 10 bases between. Looked up from germline, CDR1 is MDHEN and CDR2 is SYDVKM. The CDR3 is 14 amino acids. The CDR3: CASSAGTTYNEQFF. CDR3 DNA: TGTGCCAGCAGTGCCGGGACGACCTACAATGAGCAGTTCTTC.

J is TRBJ2-4 and V is TRBV28, with 8 bases matching TRBD2. The V and J ends lost 6 bases and 1 base, in that order; junction bases with no gene match: 11. This CDR3 has 17 amino acids. Germline lookup yields CDR1 MDHEN and CDR2 SYDVKM. The CDR3 bases are TGTGCCAGCAGCTACAGCCACGGGGGGGTGGCCAAAAACATTCAGTACTTC. This codes for CASSYSHGGVAKNIQYF.

CDR3 sequence (DNA): TGCGCCAGCAGCTTGCGGGTGGACAGGGGGCTCGGCTACACCTTC. Its translation: CASSLRVDRGLGYTF. This chain links TRBV5-1 with TRBJ1-2; 11 bases map to TRBD1. V was clipped by 1 base and J by 8 bases; unmatched bases: 7. CDR3 length equals 15 residues. Germline CDR1 SGHRS, CDR2 YFSETQ.

This clone came up a few times. J is TRBJ2-7 and V is TRBV28, with a tentative D call TRBD1 (6 bases). V was trimmed by 4 bases and J by 5 bases, leaving 9 bases between them. The CDR3 contains 12 residues. Germline lookup yields CDR1 MDHEN and CDR2 SYDVKM. The CDR3 coding sequence is TGTGCCAGCAGTTGGGACATCCACGAGCAGTACTTC. Its translation is CASSWDIHEQYF.

This rearrangement joins TRBV10-2 to TRBJ1-2, with 7 bases fitting TRBD1. Germline CDR1 reads WSHSY; CDR2 reads SAAADI. The junction had 3 bases not matched to a gene; V was cut back by 2 bases and J by 6 bases. This CDR3 contains 13 residues. The CDR3: CASSETGVHGYTF. The CDR3 nucleotides read TGCGCCAGCAGTGAGACAGGGGTGCATGGCTACACCTTC.

This sequence joins TRBV5-1 and TRBJ1-1, with a tentative D call TRBD1 (5 bases). V lost 3 bases, J lost 3 bases, and 15 bases lay in between. The germline V gene has CDR1 SGHRS and CDR2 YFSETQ. The CDR3 consists of 15 residues. CDR3 region: CASSSLAGGDTEAFF. The CDR3 DNA follows: TGCGCCAGCAGCTCCCTTGCGGGGGGAGACACTGAAGCTTTCTTT.

The chain couples TRBV9 to TRBJ2-3; TRBD2 aligns across 7 bases. This CDR3 has 16 amino acids. The germline gives CDR1 SGDLS, CDR2 YYNGEE. With V trimmed by 4 bases and J by 4 bases, 12 bases remained unmatched. The CDR3 spells CASSLPRAGAADTQYF. As DNA, the CDR3 is TGTGCCAGCAGCCTCCCTCGGGCGGGAGCCGCAGATACGCAGTATTTT.

This clone was seen a few times. The chain joins TRBV6-6 to TRBJ1-2; 7 bases line up with TRBD1. The trim removed 4 bases at V and 4 bases at J, leaving 9 bases unmatched. Germline V gene data show CDR1 as MNHNY and CDR2 as SVGAGI (reference sequence). The CDR3 has 15 amino acids. CDR3 sequence reads: CASSSRQGVTYGYTF. CDR3 nucleotides: TGTGCCAGCAGTTCCCGACAGGGAGTCACCTATGGCTACACCTTC.

V usage is TRBV6-5 and J usage is TRBJ1-1, with 9 bases matching TRBD1. The CDR3 loop spans 16 amino acids. CDR1 MNHEY and CDR2 SVGAGI come from the germline V gene. The J segment lost 5 bases and the V segment lost 4 bases, leaving 11 bases of the junction unmatched. The CDR3 nucleotides read TGTGCCAGCAGTTCCGGGACAGGGAGGTATGGAACTGAAGCTTTCTTT. It codes for CASSSGTGRYGTEAFF.

This rearrangement joins TRBV5-5 to TRBJ2-7, with TRBD2 identical over 12 bases. The CDR3 length is 15 residues. Germline-derived CDR1 and CDR2 are SGHKS and YYEKEE (reference sequence). Trimming took 5 bases from V and 0 from J; bases not matched to a gene: 3. The CDR3 sequence is CASSWGLAGSYEQYF. The CDR3 nucleotides are TGTGCCAGCAGTTGGGGACTAGCGGGCTCCTACGAGCAGTACTTC.

The chain recombines TRBV28 with TRBJ2-2; D gene ambiguous. Germline V CDR1 and CDR2: MDHEN, SYDVKM. The ends were cut back, 6 bases at V and 0 bases at J, with 8 bases in the middle. The CDR3 extends over 14 amino acids. The DNA for the CDR3 is TGTGCCAGCAGAAAACAAGCGAACACCGGGGAGCTGTTTTTT. Translating it yields CASRKQANTGELFF. Supplemented by reference TRBV28 and TRBJ2-2, the full variable domain reads DVKVTQSSRYLVKRTGEKVFLECVQDMDHENMFWYRQDPGLGLRLIYFSYDVKMKEKGDIPEGYSVSREKKERFSLILESASTNQTSMYLCASRKQANTGELFFGEGSRLTVL.

The chain joins TRBV5-4 to TRBJ2-5; 9 nucleotides align to TRBD2. CDR3 length: 15 residues. The V segment lost 2 bases and the J segment 1 base; nucleotides outside the gene matches: 3. Germline V gives CDR1 SGHNT, CDR2 YYREEE (reference sequence). The DNA for the CDR3 is TGTGCCAGCAGCTTACGAGCGGGGGGCCAAGAGACCCAGTACTTC. It codes for CASSLRAGGQETQYF.

The rearrangement links TRBV4-1 to TRBJ2-5, with D possibly being TRBD2 (6 bases). The closer fit of TRBJ2-7 to the DNA end suggests the J call may be wrong. Looked up from germline, CDR1 is MGHRA and CDR2 is YSYEKL. This CDR3 is 15 amino acids long. The chain's CDR3 is CASSQVLADPYEQYF. The CDR3 DNA reads TGCGCCAGCAGCCAAGTACTAGCCGATCCCTACGAGCAGTACTTC.

This chain connects TRBV5-4 to TRBJ2-2; the D is unclear. Germline CDR1 and CDR2: SGHNT and YYREEE (reference sequence). The V end was cut by 4 bases, the J end by 0 bases, with 1 base between. This CDR3 spans 12 amino acids. The CDR3, as DNA: TGTGCCAGCAGCGCGAACACCGGGGAGCTGTTTTTT. Amino acids: CASSANTGELFF. The entire variable domain, with the rest obtained from reference TRBV5-4 and TRBJ2-2, is as follows: ETGVTQSPTHLIKTRGQQVTLRCSSQSGHNTVSWYQQALGQGPQFIFQYYREEENGRGNFPPRFSGLQFPNYSSELNVNALELDDSALYLCASSANTGELFFGEGSRLTVL.

The J gene is TRBJ2-1, the V gene TRBV9, with 12 bases identical to TRBD2. V was clipped by 0 bases and J by 9 bases; unmatched bases: 13. The CDR3 sequence is 18 residues long. Germline assignment: CDR1 SGDLS and CDR2 YYNGEE. The CDR3 is CASSVARASGRGVFEQFF. The CDR3 nucleotides read TGTGCCAGCAGCGTAGCTAGGGCTAGCGGGAGGGGCGTATTTGAGCAGTTCTTC.

The chain carries TRBV28 and TRBJ1-5; tentative D call: TRBD1 (5 bases). Germline V CDR1 and CDR2: MDHEN, SYDVKM. V was shortened by 5 bases and J by 0 bases, with 14 bases between the two germline ends. This CDR3 contains 16 residues. The CDR3 here is CASSVPRGYSNQPQHF. In DNA form, the CDR3 reads TGTGCCAGCAGTGTACCGAGGGGTTATAGCAATCAGCCCCAGCATTTT.

This clone was seen just once. The chain is built from TRBV4-3 and TRBJ2-1; TRBD1 agrees at 7 bases. This CDR3 contains 14 residues. The germline V gene encodes CDR1 LGHNA and CDR2 YSLEER. V was clipped by 4 bases and J by 3 bases; unmatched bases: 3. The CDR3 spells CASSLGQHYNEQFF. CDR3 DNA sequence: TGCGCCAGCAGCCTGGGACAGCACTACAATGAGCAGTTCTTC.

V gene TRBV28 combines with J gene TRBJ2-3; no firm D call. The CDR3 runs to 17 residues. Germline V gene data show CDR1 as MDHEN and CDR2 as SYDVKM. Trimming shortened V by 6 bases and J by 0 bases, and 19 bases separated the two germline ends. The CDR3 coding sequence is TGTGCCAGCAGATCGAATGACCTCCTTCTCAGCACAGATACGCAGTATTTT. It is translated as CASRSNDLLLSTDTQYF.

This rearrangement joins TRBV10-3 to TRBJ1-1, with 8 bases identical to TRBD1. Germline lookup yields CDR1 ENHRY and CDR2 SYGVKD. The V and J ends lost 0 bases and 1 base, in that order; junction bases with no gene match: 10. The CDR3 spans 18 residues. The CDR3: CAISESRGTGGGNTEAFF. The CDR3 coding sequence is TGTGCCATCAGTGAGTCGCGTGGGACAGGAGGTGGGAACACTGAAGCTTTCTTT.

The CDR3 is CASSQSGLGNEQFF. Here the CDR3 DNA reads TGTGCCAGCAGCCAATCGGGGCTAGGGAATGAGCAGTTCTTC. The chain uses TRBV16 and TRBJ2-1, with D perhaps matching TRBD1 (5 bases). Trimming took off 0 bases at V and 7 bases at J, with 10 bases between the two ends. The CDR3 is 14 amino acids. Germline-derived CDR1 and CDR2 are KGHSY and FQNENV.

This chain joins TRBV21-1 and TRBJ2-2. TRBV21-1 corresponds to a pseudogene. This CDR3 spans 13 amino acids. The CDR3 protein is CASSKFFTGELFF. The CDR3 nucleotides read TGTGCCAGCAGCAAATTTTTCACCGGGGAGCTGTTTTTT.

This clone has more than one count but fewer than ten. The genes are TRBV2 and TRBJ1-5; D unresolved. The CDR3 covers 12 residues. V was clipped by 4 bases and J by 9 bases, with 10 bases between them. Germline V gene data show CDR1 as SNHLY and CDR2 as FYNNEI. The CDR3 is CASSVAAAPQHF. The CDR3 DNA is TGTGCCAGCAGTGTGGCCGCGGCGCCCCAGCATTTT. The complete variable domain, with remaining parts taken from reference TRBV2 and TRBJ1-5, reads EPEVTQTPSHQVTQMGQEVILRCVPISNHLYFYWYRQILGQKVEFLVSFYNNEISEKSEIFDDQFSVERPDGSNFTLKIRSTKLEDSAMYFCASSVAAAPQHFGDGTRLSIL.

V usage is TRBV4-3 and J usage is TRBJ2-2; 8 bases align to TRBD2. J was trimmed by 4 bases and V by 1 base; bases with no gene match: 8. The germline V gene has CDR1 LGHNA and CDR2 YSLEER. The CDR3 contains 17 residues. In nucleotides, the CDR3 is TGCGCCAGCAGCCAAGGGCAAGCGGGAGTGAGCACCGGGGAGCTGTTTTTT. Its translation: CASSQGQAGVSTGELFF.

This rearrangement joins TRBV4-3 to TRBJ2-5; TRBD1 or TRBD2 may be the D gene (5 bases each). V was pared by 4 bases and J by 4 bases, with 13 bases between. The CDR3 runs 14 residues. Germline lookup yields CDR1 LGHNA and CDR2 YSLEER. In DNA form, the CDR3 reads TGCGCCAGCAGCCGCAGGGACCGGCGAGAGACCCAGTACTTC. Its translation: CASSRRDRRETQYF.